The rows below give T cell receptor beta chains drawn from one sample of a study of cytomegalovirus exposure and HLA in healthy donors. Here immunoSEQ multiplex PCR was the method, and the copy in TCRdb shows in-frame clones only, minus some. The sample lists 100,000 to 150,000 clones, about 70% occurring once. Specimen: PBMCs. These receptors were obtained from a woman aged 40 to 50 in good health and CMV-seropositive. The CDR3 runs from the conserved cysteine through the conserved F or W. A D gene is named only where the DNA matches it firmly. Clone sizes are given selectively: once, few, many, or a class where the clone is expanded.

size: NA
length: 16
V: TRBV19
J: TRBJ1-1
D: TRBD1
CDR3: CASTPIRDRMNTEAFF
DNA: TGTGCCAGTACCCCCATCCGGGACAGGATGAACACTGAAGCTTTCTTT

size: NA
length: 17
V: TRBV21-1
J: TRBJ2-3
D: NA
CDR3: CASSKPRRLAVRDTQYF
DNA: TGTGCCAGCAGCAAACCTAGAAGGCTAGCGGTGCGAGATACGCAGTATTTT

size: NA
length: 16
V: TRBV18
J: TRBJ1-3
D: TRBD1
CDR3: CASSPGQLFSGNTIYF
DNA: TGTGCCAGCTCACCGGGACAGCTTTTTTCTGGAAACACCATATATTTT

size: NA
length: 15
V: TRBV5-1
J: TRBJ2-1
D: TRBD1
CDR3: CASSATGSSYNEQFF
DNA: TGCGCCAGCAGCGCGACAGGGAGCTCCTACAATGAGCAGTTCTTC

size: NA
length: 13
V: TRBV2
J: TRBJ1-4
D: NA
CDR3: CASRREPNEKLFF
DNA: TGTGCCAGCCGCAGGGAACCTAATGAAAAACTGTTTTTT

size: once
length: 15
V: TRBV5-6
J: TRBJ2-3
D: TRBD1
CDR3: CASSSDRVYTDTQYF
DNA: TGTGCCAGCAGCTCGGACAGGGTTTACACAGATACGCAGTATTTT

size: NA
length: 14
V: TRBV18
J: TRBJ2-7
D: NA
CDR3: CASSPQDTAYEQYF
DNA: TGTGCCAGCTCACCACAGGACACAGCTTACGAGCAGTACTTC

size: once
length: 15
V: TRBV9
J: TRBJ2-5
D: TRBD2
CDR3: CASSRLAGLQETQYF
DNA: TGTGCCAGCAGTCGACTAGCGGGCCTACAAGAGACCCAGTACTTC

size: once
length: 14
V: TRBV2
J: TRBJ2-7
D: NA
CDR3: CASRSAGHSYEQYF
DNA: TGTGCCAGCAGGTCCGCCGGACATTCCTACGAGCAGTACTTC

size: NA
length: 13
V: TRBV18
J: TRBJ2-5
D: NA
CDR3: CASSPGFKETQYF
DNA: TGTGCCAGCTCACCAGGCTTTAAAGAGACCCAGTACTTC

size: NA
length: 18
V: TRBV4-1
J: TRBJ1-2
D: TRBD1
CDR3: CASSLTTPSGTGPYGYTF
DNA: TGCGCCAGCAGCCTAACTACCCCCTCCGGGACAGGGCCCTATGGCTACACCTTC

size: NA
length: 15
V: TRBV15
J: TRBJ1-2
D: TRBD1
CDR3: CATSRDPTGAYGYTF
DNA: TGTGCCACCAGCAGAGACCCCACAGGGGCCTATGGCTACACCTTC

size: NA
length: 12
V: TRBV7-9
J: TRBJ2-7
D: NA
CDR3: CASSIDRYEQHF
DNA: TGTGCCAGCAGCATAGACAGGTACGAGCAGCACTTC

size: once
length: 13
V: TRBV30
J: TRBJ2-3
D: NA
CDR3: CAWSPWRTDTQYF
DNA: TGTGCCTGGAGTCCTTGGCGGACAGATACGCAGTATTTT

size: NA
length: 15
V: TRBV19
J: TRBJ2-2
D: NA
CDR3: CASSTRTLDTGELFF
DNA: TGTGCCAGTAGTACCCGGACACTGGACACCGGGGAGCTGTTTTTT

size: NA
length: 16
V: TRBV11-2
J: TRBJ1-3
D: TRBD1
CDR3: CASSLAGTASGNTIYF
DNA: TGTGCCAGCAGCTTGGCAGGGACAGCATCTGGAAACACCATATATTTT

size: NA
length: 16
V: TRBV18
J: TRBJ2-1
D: TRBD2
CDR3: CASSQLAGGLDREQFF
DNA: TGTGCCAGCTCACAACTAGCGGGGGGCCTGGACCGTGAGCAGTTCTTC

size: few
length: 14
V: TRBV5-8
J: TRBJ2-2
D: TRBD1
CDR3: CASSRGQGAGELFF
DNA: TGTGCCAGCAGCCGCGGACAGGGGGCCGGGGAGCTGTTTTTT

size: NA
length: 20
V: TRBV5-1
J: TRBJ2-7
D: TRBD2
CDR3: CASSHMGLAGGPSKSYEQYF
DNA: TGCGCCAGCAGCCACATGGGACTAGCGGGAGGTCCTTCTAAGTCCTACGAGCAGTACTTC

size: NA
length: 18
V: TRBV27
J: TRBJ2-2
D: NA
CDR3: CASSSRGPGTVRTGELFF
DNA: TGTGCCAGCAGTTCCAGGGGACCAGGCACGGTCCGGACCGGGGAGCTGTTTTTT

size: NA
length: 11
V: TRBV6-5
J: TRBJ1-1
D: NA
CDR3: CASGQNTEAFF
DNA: TGTGCCAGCGGGCAGAACACTGAAGCTTTCTTT

size: NA
length: 14
V: TRBV30
J: TRBJ2-5
D: TRBD2
CDR3: CACGLAGAGGTQYF
DNA: TGTGCCTGCGGACTAGCGGGTGCTGGGGGGACCCAGTACTTC

size: NA
length: 13
V: TRBV28
J: TRBJ1-1
D: TRBD1
CDR3: CASSLGNRGEAFF
DNA: TGTGCCAGCAGTTTGGGTAACAGGGGCGAAGCTTTCTTT

size: NA
length: 15
V: TRBV19
J: TRBJ1-5
D: NA
CDR3: CASSIPGARGMPQHF
DNA: TGTGCCAGTAGTATCCCCGGGGCCCGGGGGATGCCCCAGCATTTT

size: NA
length: 14
V: TRBV16
J: TRBJ1-2
D: NA
CDR3: CASSLKTGSSGYTF
DNA: TGTGCCAGCAGCCTTAAAACAGGGAGCTCTGGCTACACCTTC